The clone carrying this T cell receptor (beta chain) has a count of ten or more. Its antigen is unknown. This CDR3 comprises 15 residues. CDR1 is LGHNA, CDR2 YSLEER, per germline. The junction had 5 bases not matched to a gene; V was cut back by 3 bases and J by 5 bases. One entry per CDR3 protein results from TCRdb running MiXCR on the RT-PCR reads. Of approximately 250,000 distinct CDR3 sequences listed, about 12% are singletons. These data originate in a study of response to subunit inactivated influenza vaccine. Broader study findings: It was the authors' suggestion that each seasonal influenza vaccination recruits few new T cells.

This receptor was taken from a man aged 50 to 59 who received an inactivated influenza vaccine. The specimen comprised non-naive T cells sorted from PBMCs, sampled about 14 days before vaccination. The chain carries TRBV4-3 and TRBJ2-2; 8 positions match TRBD2. CDR3 protein: CASSQLAGRTGELFF. CDR3 DNA: TGCGCCAGCAGCCAGTTAGCGGGGCGAACCGGGGAGCTGTTTTTT.